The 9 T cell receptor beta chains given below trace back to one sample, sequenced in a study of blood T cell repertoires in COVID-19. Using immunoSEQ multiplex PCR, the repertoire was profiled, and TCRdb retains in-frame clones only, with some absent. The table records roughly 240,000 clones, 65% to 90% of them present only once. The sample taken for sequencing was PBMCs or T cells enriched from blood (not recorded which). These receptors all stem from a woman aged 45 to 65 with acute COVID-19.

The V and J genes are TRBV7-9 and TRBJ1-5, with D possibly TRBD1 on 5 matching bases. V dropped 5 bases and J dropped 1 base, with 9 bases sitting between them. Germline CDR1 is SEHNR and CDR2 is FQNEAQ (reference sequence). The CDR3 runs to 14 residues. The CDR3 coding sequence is TGTGCCAGCAGCCCTAACAGGAGCAATCAGCCCCAGCATTTT. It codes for CASSPNRSNQPQHF.

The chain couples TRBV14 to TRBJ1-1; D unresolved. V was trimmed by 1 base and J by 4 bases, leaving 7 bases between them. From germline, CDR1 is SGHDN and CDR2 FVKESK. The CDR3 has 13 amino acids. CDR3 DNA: TGTGCCAGCAGCCAAGGGGCGGGCACTGAAGCTTTCTTT. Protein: CASSQGAGTEAFF.

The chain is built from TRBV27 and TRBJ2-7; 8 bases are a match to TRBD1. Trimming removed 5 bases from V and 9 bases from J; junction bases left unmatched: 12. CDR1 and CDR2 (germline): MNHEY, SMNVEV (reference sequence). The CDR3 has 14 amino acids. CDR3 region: CASSIRTGMFGQYF. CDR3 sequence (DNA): TGTGCCAGCAGTATAAGGACAGGGATGTTTGGGCAGTACTTC.

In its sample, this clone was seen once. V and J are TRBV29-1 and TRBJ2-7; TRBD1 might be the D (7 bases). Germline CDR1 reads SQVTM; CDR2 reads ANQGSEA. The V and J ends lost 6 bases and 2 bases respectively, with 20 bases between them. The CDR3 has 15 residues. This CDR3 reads CSVKGGGQGAYEQYF. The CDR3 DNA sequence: TGCAGCGTGAAAGGTGGGGGGCAGGGGGCCTACGAGCAGTACTTC.

CDR3 nucleotide sequence: TGTGCCAGTAAACACGGGGGCACAGATACGCAGTATTTT. This sequence encodes CASKHGGTDTQYF. The chain uses TRBV6-5 and TRBJ2-3; D might be TRBD2 (5 bases). This CDR3 comprises 13 residues. The germline V gene has CDR1 MNHEY and CDR2 SVGAGI. V was shortened by 9 bases and J by 1 base, with 11 bases between the two germline ends.

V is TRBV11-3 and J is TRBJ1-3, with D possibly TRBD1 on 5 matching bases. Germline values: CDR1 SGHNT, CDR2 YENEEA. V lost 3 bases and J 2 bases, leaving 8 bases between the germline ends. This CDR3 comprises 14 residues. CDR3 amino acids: CASSLTATGNTIYF. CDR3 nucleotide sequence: TGTGCCAGCAGCTTGACAGCAACTGGAAACACCATATATTTT.

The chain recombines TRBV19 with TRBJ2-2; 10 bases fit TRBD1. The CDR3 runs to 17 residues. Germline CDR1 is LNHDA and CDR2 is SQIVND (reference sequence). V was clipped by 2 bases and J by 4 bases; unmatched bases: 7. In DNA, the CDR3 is TGTGCCAGTAGTATATTCAGGGGGACAGGGGCCACCGGGGAGCTGTTTTTT. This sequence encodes CASSIFRGTGATGELFF.

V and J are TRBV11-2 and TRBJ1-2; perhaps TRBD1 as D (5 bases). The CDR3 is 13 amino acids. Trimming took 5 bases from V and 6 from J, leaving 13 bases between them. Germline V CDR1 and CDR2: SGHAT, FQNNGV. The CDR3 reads CASSPRQRDGYTF. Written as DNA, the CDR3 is TGTGCCAGCAGCCCTCGACAGCGAGATGGCTACACCTTC.

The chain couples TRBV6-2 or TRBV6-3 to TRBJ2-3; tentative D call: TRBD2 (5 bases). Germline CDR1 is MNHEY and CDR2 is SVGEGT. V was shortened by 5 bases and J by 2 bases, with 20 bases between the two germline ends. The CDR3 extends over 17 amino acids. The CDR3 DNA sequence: TGTGCCAGCAGTGACCGAACTGGGGAGTTCCCCACAGATACGCAGTATTTT. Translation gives CASSDRTGEFPTDTQYF.